Shown below are 2 T cell receptor beta chains from a single sample sequenced in a study of cytomegalovirus exposure and HLA in healthy donors. The primer mix had 60 Vbeta and 13 Jbeta primers. Profiling relied on immunoSEQ multiplex PCR, and the TCRdb table lists in-frame clones only, not all of them. This sample has 150,000 to 200,000 clones; about 75% occur once, and the top ten carry about 2.7%. The material sequenced was PBMCs. Receptors were obtained from a woman aged 45-60 years in good health and CMV-seropositive.

The CDR3 sequence is CASSIQGTGREQYF. The CDR3 coding sequence is TGTGCCAGCAGTATCCAGGGGACAGGTCGCGAGCAGTACTTC. The rearrangement joins TRBV25-1 to TRBJ2-7; 8 bases are a match to TRBD1. Germline CDR1 is MGHDK and CDR2 is SYGVNS. This CDR3 is built from 14 residues. Losses at the gene ends were 5 bases for V and 6 bases for J; bases not matched to a gene: 9.

The gene calls are TRBV11-3 and TRBJ2-1; D uncertain. The germline gives CDR1 SGHNT, CDR2 YENEEA. The CDR3 is 13 residues long. Deletions cut 0 bases from V and 6 bases from J, with 6 bases between. This CDR3 reads CASSLDHSNEQFF. The CDR3 nucleotides are TGTGCCAGCAGCTTAGATCACAGCAATGAGCAGTTCTTC. The full variable domain, in which reference TRBV11-3 and TRBJ2-1 provide the parts outside the CDR3, is EAGVVQSPRYKIIEKKQPVAFWCNPISGHNTLYWYLQNLGQGPELLIRYENEEAVDDSQLPKDRFSAERLKGVDSTLKIQPAELGDSAVYLCASSLDHSNEQFFGPGTRLTVL.